A selection of T cell receptor beta chains follows, all from one sample in a study of CD8 T cells in Susac syndrome. TCRdb analysed the immunoSEQ multiplex PCR reads with MiXCR anew, one entry per CDR3 protein. The data show roughly 150,000 distinct CDR3 sequences, approximately 94% seen once. Material: CD8+ T cells from PBMCs. The source of these receptors is a human donor with multiple sclerosis. Both conserved end residues are part of each CDR3. A D gene is named only where the DNA matches it firmly. Expanded clones get a size class; other rows say once, few or many, or leave the size out.

j_call: TRBJ2-7; d_call: -; v_call: TRBV9; clone_size: -; cdr3_aa: CASSQTRSNEQYF; cdr3_nt: TGTGCCAGCAGCCAAACTAGATCGAACGAGCAGTACTTC
j_call: TRBJ1-1; d_call: -; v_call: TRBV3-1; clone_size: -; cdr3_aa: CASSQRSTAVDDEAFF; cdr3_nt: TGTGCCAGCAGCCAAAGATCGACAGCCGTCGACGATGAAGCTTTCTTT
j_call: TRBJ1-6; d_call: -; v_call: TRBV20-1; clone_size: once; cdr3_aa: CSAIRKRGGSYNSPLHF; cdr3_nt: TGCAGTGCTATCAGAAAGAGGGGAGGCTCCTATAATTCACCCCTCCACTTT
j_call: TRBJ1-2; d_call: TRBD1; v_call: TRBV29-1; clone_size: once; cdr3_aa: CSVETTRSETGNYGYTF; cdr3_nt: TGCAGCGTGGAGACAACCAGATCTGAGACAGGGAACTATGGCTACACCTTC
j_call: TRBJ2-3; d_call: -; v_call: TRBV6-5; clone_size: -; cdr3_aa: CASSPAKTGPDTQYF; cdr3_nt: TGTGCCAGCAGTCCCGCCAAAACAGGGCCAGATACGCAGTATTTT
j_call: TRBJ2-2; d_call: -; v_call: TRBV7-9; clone_size: once; cdr3_aa: CASSSRNYPNTGELFF; cdr3_nt: TGTGCCAGCAGCTCTCGGAATTATCCGAACACCGGGGAGCTGTTTTTT
j_call: TRBJ2-2; d_call: TRBD1; v_call: TRBV20-1; clone_size: -; cdr3_aa: CSARSRRDSNTGELFF; cdr3_nt: TGCAGTGCTAGATCTCGTCGGGACAGCAACACCGGGGAGCTGTTTTTT
j_call: TRBJ1-2; d_call: TRBD1; v_call: TRBV9; clone_size: -; cdr3_aa: CASSVAVDRGLGYGYTF; cdr3_nt: TGTGCCAGCAGCGTAGCGGTGGACAGGGGGCTCGGGTATGGCTACACCTTC
j_call: TRBJ2-1; d_call: TRBD2; v_call: TRBV20-1; clone_size: -; cdr3_aa: CSASGEGWYNEQFF; cdr3_nt: TGCAGTGCTAGTGGGGAGGGCTGGTACAATGAGCAGTTCTTC
j_call: TRBJ2-3; d_call: -; v_call: TRBV9; clone_size: -; cdr3_aa: CASSLPGAQTSHTDTQYF; cdr3_nt: TGTGCCAGCAGTCTTCCGGGGGCGCAGACATCACACACAGATACGCAGTATTTT
j_call: TRBJ2-5; d_call: -; v_call: TRBV24-1; clone_size: -; cdr3_aa: CATSDFSESQYF; cdr3_nt: TGTGCCACCAGTGATTTCTCAGAGTCCCAGTACTTC
j_call: TRBJ2-1; d_call: TRBD1; v_call: TRBV29-1; clone_size: -; cdr3_aa: CSVTGTGSYNEQFF; cdr3_nt: TGCAGCGTTACCGGGACAGGCTCCTACAATGAGCAGTTCTTC
j_call: TRBJ2-3; d_call: -; v_call: TRBV20-1; clone_size: -; cdr3_aa: CSARDRGASSTDTQYF; cdr3_nt: TGCAGTGCTAGAGATCGGGGGGCCTCTAGCACAGATACGCAGTATTTT
j_call: TRBJ1-2; d_call: -; v_call: TRBV6-5; clone_size: -; cdr3_aa: CASSYSRTYKLGYGYTF; cdr3_nt: TGTGCCAGCAGTTACTCGAGAACTTACAAACTGGGCTATGGCTACACCTTC
j_call: TRBJ2-3; d_call: -; v_call: TRBV12-5; clone_size: -; cdr3_aa: CASGTSGYESTDTQYF; cdr3_nt: TGTGCTAGTGGTACCTCGGGGTACGAGAGCACAGATACGCAGTATTTT
j_call: TRBJ2-3; d_call: -; v_call: TRBV7-2; clone_size: -; cdr3_aa: CASSPTRAHPVDTQYF; cdr3_nt: TGTGCCAGCAGCCCAACCCGGGCCCATCCCGTGGATACGCAGTATTTT
j_call: TRBJ2-3; d_call: TRBD2; v_call: TRBV7-2; clone_size: few; cdr3_aa: CASSFTSGSTDTQYF; cdr3_nt: TGTGCCAGCAGCTTCACTAGCGGTAGCACAGATACGCAGTATTTT
j_call: TRBJ1-1; d_call: -; v_call: TRBV9; clone_size: -; cdr3_aa: CASSGGDTEAFF; cdr3_nt: TGTGCCAGCAGCGGGGGGGACACTGAAGCTTTCTTT
j_call: TRBJ2-2; d_call: -; v_call: TRBV6-6; clone_size: -; cdr3_aa: CASSYGKAGELFF; cdr3_nt: TGTGCCAGCAGTTACGGGAAGGCCGGGGAGCTGTTTTTT
j_call: TRBJ1-1; d_call: -; v_call: TRBV30; clone_size: -; cdr3_aa: CAWSPTEVVTEAFF; cdr3_nt: TGTGCCTGGAGCCCAACAGAGGTAGTCACTGAAGCTTTCTTT
j_call: TRBJ2-1; d_call: -; v_call: TRBV20-1; clone_size: -; cdr3_aa: CSAPDRLSSSYNEQFF; cdr3_nt: TGCAGTGCCCCGGACCGGCTCTCGAGCTCCTACAATGAGCAGTTCTTC
j_call: TRBJ1-2; d_call: -; v_call: TRBV4-1; clone_size: -; cdr3_aa: CASSQGGLPYGYTF; cdr3_nt: TGCGCCAGCAGCCAAGGTGGCCTCCCCTATGGCTACACCTTC
j_call: TRBJ2-1; d_call: -; v_call: TRBV7-9; clone_size: -; cdr3_aa: CASSLKFYEQFF; cdr3_nt: TGTGCGAGCAGCTTGAAATTTTATGAGCAGTTCTTC
j_call: TRBJ1-1; d_call: -; v_call: TRBV6-6; clone_size: once; cdr3_aa: CASSTGSIGAFF; cdr3_nt: TGTGCCAGCAGTACAGGGTCGATCGGAGCTTTCTTT
j_call: TRBJ1-5; d_call: -; v_call: TRBV2; clone_size: -; cdr3_aa: CASSLRHSNQPQLF; cdr3_nt: TGTGCCAGCAGTCTTCGACATAGCAATCAGCCCCAGCTTTTT
j_call: TRBJ2-5; d_call: -; v_call: TRBV15; clone_size: -; cdr3_aa: CATKGPGGATQYF; cdr3_nt: TGTGCCACCAAGGGTCCTGGTGGGGCGACCCAGTACTTC
j_call: TRBJ2-5; d_call: -; v_call: TRBV3-1; clone_size: -; cdr3_aa: CASRESRQETQYF; cdr3_nt: TGTGCCAGCAGGGAATCCCGACAAGAGACCCAGTACTTC
j_call: TRBJ1-2; d_call: -; v_call: TRBV6-5; clone_size: once; cdr3_aa: CASSSPTGAAGGYTF; cdr3_nt: TGTGCCAGCAGTTCACCGACAGGAGCGGCTGGAGGCTACACCTTC